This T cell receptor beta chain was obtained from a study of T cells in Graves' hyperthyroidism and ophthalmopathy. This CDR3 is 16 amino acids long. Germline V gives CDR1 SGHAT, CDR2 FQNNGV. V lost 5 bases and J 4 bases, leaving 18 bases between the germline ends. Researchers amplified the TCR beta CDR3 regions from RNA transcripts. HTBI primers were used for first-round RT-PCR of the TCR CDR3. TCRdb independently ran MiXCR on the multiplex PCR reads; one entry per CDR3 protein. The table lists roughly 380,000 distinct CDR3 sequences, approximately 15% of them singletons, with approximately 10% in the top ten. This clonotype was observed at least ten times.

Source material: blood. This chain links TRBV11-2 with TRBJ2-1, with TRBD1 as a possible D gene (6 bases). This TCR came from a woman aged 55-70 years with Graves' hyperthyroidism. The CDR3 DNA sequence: TGTGCCAGCAGCCGACCAGGGGCAGAAGGGTACAATGAGCAGTTCTTC. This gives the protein CASSRPGAEGYNEQFF.